The T cell receptor beta chain described here comes from a study of blood T cell repertoires in COVID-19. Study-level information: COVID-19 samples from acute and convalescent phases originated in the United States, Italy and Spain.

CDR1 is GTSNPN and CDR2 is SVGIG in the germline V gene (reference sequence). The V gene lost 3 bases and the J gene lost 3 bases, with 12 bases spanning the gap. The CDR3 totals 13 residues. Here immunoSEQ multiplex PCR was the method, and the copy in TCRdb shows in-frame clones only, minus some. The profile covers 35,000 or so clones, with more than 65% appearing a single time and approximately 30% taken by the ten largest. The specimen was peripheral blood. The chain couples TRBV30 to TRBJ2-7; TRBD1 is a possible D gene (8 bases). This TCR came from an elderly man with active or convalescent COVID-19. In DNA form, the CDR3 reads TGTGCCTGGAGACAGGGGGAGGGCTACGAGCAGTACTTC. It yields the protein CAWRQGEGYEQYF.